Included here is one T cell receptor beta chain sequence, with context. Its target is not known. The data originate from a study of radiation and T cells in renal cell carcinoma. Study in general: Nephrectomy followed 15 Gy stereotactic body radiation by 4 weeks.

Germline V gene lookup returns CDR1 SEHNR and CDR2 FQNEAQ (reference sequence). The CDR3 loop spans 16 amino acids. Trimming shortened V by 0 bases and J by 8 bases, and 16 bases separated the two germline ends. The method was immunoSEQ multiplex PCR; TCRdb's version includes in-frame clones alone and lacks a portion of them. The sample has about 130,000 clones; around 80% are singletons. Time point given: blood 2 weeks post-SBRT. As to treatment: 15 Gy SBRT to primary tumor, nephrectomy 4 weeks later. Notes on the study in general: In blood, top tumor clones expanded by 2 weeks, shrinking by 4.

The sequenced sample was blood, obtained from a patient whose treatment included radiotherapy and nephrectomy. This clonotype originated in a middle-aged man with renal cell carcinoma. This chain links TRBV7-9 with TRBJ1-4; tentative D call: TRBD1 (6 bases). The CDR3 nucleotides read TGTGCCAGCAGCTTAGCCGGTCTCAGGGGAGAGGAAAAACTGTTTTTT. Protein: CASSLAGLRGEEKLFF. Supplemented by reference TRBV7-9 and TRBJ1-4, the full variable domain reads DTGVSQNPRHKITKRGQNVTFRCDPISEHNRLYWYRQTLGQGPEFLTYFQNEAQLEKSRLLSDRFSAERPKGSFSTLEIQRTEQGDSAMYLCASSLAGLRGEEKLFFGSGTQLSVL.